Presented here are 28 T cell receptor beta chains from one specimen sequenced in a study of identifying expanded T cells in peripheral blood. Method: immunoSEQ multiplex PCR; TCRdb's copy keeps in-frame clones and lacks some. The data contain 85,000 to 100,000 clones, 70% to 90% of them seen just once; the ten biggest clones take up roughly 4%. The sample consisted of blood. The receptors were sampled from a person between 18 and 75 years old in good health.

The sample holds one count of this clone. The chain links TRBV19 to TRBJ2-1; 13 bases match TRBD2. CDR1 and CDR2 (germline): LNHDA, SQIVND (reference sequence). This CDR3 has 15 amino acids. V lost 4 bases, J lost 6 bases, and 3 bases stayed unmatched. This CDR3 is CASSKTSGRANEQFF. CDR3 nucleotides: TGTGCCAGTAGTAAAACTAGCGGGAGGGCCAATGAGCAGTTCTTC.

This rearrangement joins TRBV5-4 to TRBJ1-4; D is unclear. Germline CDR1 is SGHNT and CDR2 is YYREEE (reference sequence). The CDR3 spans 15 residues. Trimming stripped 4 bases from V and 1 base from J, with 11 bases between. The CDR3 loop is CASSERAGTNEKLFF. The CDR3 bases are TGTGCCAGCAGCGAGAGGGCTGGAACTAATGAAAAACTGTTTTTT.

This sequence joins TRBV10-2 and TRBJ2-3, with TRBD2 identical over 9 bases. J lost 6 bases, V lost 2 bases, and 12 bases had no gene match. In germline, CDR1 is WSHSY, CDR2 SAAADI. The CDR3 has 17 residues. The CDR3 nucleotides are TGCGCCAGCAGTGAGCGGCTAGCGGGACGGCCAGGGGATACGCAGTATTTT. It is translated as CASSERLAGRPGDTQYF.

This clone appeared once. The CDR3 DNA sequence: TGTGCCAGCAGTGACGGGAGCACAGATACGCAGTATTTT. This codes for CASSDGSTDTQYF. This rearrangement joins TRBV6-1 to TRBJ2-3; no clear D. The CDR3 has 13 residues. Germline CDR1 MNHNS, CDR2 SASEGT. Trimming stripped 3 bases from V and 0 bases from J, with 4 bases between.

The chain is built from TRBV19 and TRBJ2-1; 7 bases map to TRBD2. Germline lookup yields CDR1 LNHDA and CDR2 SQIVND (reference sequence). With V trimmed by 6 bases and J by 1 base, 3 bases remained unmatched. The CDR3 covers 14 residues. The CDR3, as DNA: TGTGCCAGTAGAACTAGCGCTTCCTACAATGAGCAGTTCTTC. This gives the protein CASRTSASYNEQFF.

The rearrangement uses TRBV30 and TRBJ2-7; D is ambiguous. This CDR3 has 13 residues. V lost 2 bases to trimming and J lost 4 bases, with 12 bases between them. Germline V gene data show CDR1 as GTSNPN and CDR2 as SVGIG (reference sequence). The CDR3 loop is CAWSPTTPYEQYF. The DNA of the CDR3 is TGTGCCTGGAGTCCAACAACGCCGTACGAGCAGTACTTC.

This chain uses TRBV10-3 with TRBJ2-5; no clear D. This CDR3 has 13 amino acids. V was shortened by 3 bases and J by 5 bases, with 10 bases between the two germline ends. In germline, CDR1 is ENHRY, CDR2 SYGVKD. The CDR3 region has the DNA TGTGCCATCAGTGAACCTCATCAGGAGACCCAGTACTTC. Its translation: CAISEPHQETQYF.

This sequence joins TRBV6-4 and TRBJ2-2; D possibly corresponds to TRBD2 (6 bases). The V end was cut by 3 bases, the J end by 1 base, with 12 bases between. The CDR3 contains 16 residues. Per the germline V gene, CDR1 is MRHNA and CDR2 is SNTAGT. CDR3 nucleotides: TGTGCCAGCAGTGATCCGGGAGTCTGGAACACCGGGGAGCTGTTTTTT. Amino acids: CASSDPGVWNTGELFF.

A single count supports this clone. The chain combines TRBV25-1 with TRBJ2-7; D tentatively fits TRBD1 or TRBD2 (5 bases each). Trimming pared 3 bases from V and 6 bases from J, leaving 12 bases between. CDR1 is MGHDK, CDR2 SYGVNS, per germline. The CDR3 is made up of 13 amino acids. The CDR3 bases are TGTGCCAGCAGTGACCCGTGGGGGAGCGAGCAGTACTTC. It translates to CASSDPWGSEQYF.

The chain uses TRBV5-6 and TRBJ2-7; 8 nucleotides line up with TRBD2. The CDR3 is made up of 16 amino acids. Per the germline V gene, CDR1 is SGHDT and CDR2 is YYEEEE. V gave up 4 bases and J gave up 1 base; unmatched junction bases: 10. The CDR3 DNA sequence: TGTGCCAGCAGCCCGTACATTAGCGGGATTTCCTACGAGCAGTACTTC. Translation gives CASSPYISGISYEQYF.

The J gene is TRBJ2-3, the V gene TRBV30; maybe TRBD1 (6 bases). V lost 2 bases to trimming and J lost 6 bases, with 24 bases between them. The germline V gene has CDR1 GTSNPN and CDR2 SVGIG (reference sequence). This CDR3 spans 17 amino acids. The DNA of the CDR3 is TGTGCCTGGAGTAACGGATTAGGACAGCCCATCGGGGATACGCAGTATTTT. Translation: CAWSNGLGQPIGDTQYF.

This chain uses TRBV7-9 with TRBJ2-1; possibly TRBD2 for D (7 bases). Trimming pared 1 base from V and 8 bases from J, leaving 21 bases between. CDR3 length: 17 amino acids. Germline V CDR1 and CDR2: SEHNR, FQNEAQ (reference sequence). CDR3 protein: CASSLDRAGEGRDEQFF. CDR3 nucleotides: TGTGCCAGCAGCTTAGACCGAGCAGGGGAGGGCCGGGATGAGCAGTTCTTC.

The rearrangement links TRBV2 to TRBJ2-1; TRBD2 agrees at 10 bases. Trimming took 2 bases from V and 4 from J; bases not matched to a gene: 5. There are 16 residues in the CDR3. CDR1 and CDR2 (germline): SNHLY, FYNNEI. CDR3 coding DNA: TGTGCCAGCAGTGAACGGGTAGCGGGAGGTTACAATGAGCAGTTCTTC. Translation: CASSERVAGGYNEQFF.

CDR3 sequence (DNA): TGTGCCAGCAGTGATGTAGGCGGAGTAGCCAAAAACATTCAGTACTTC. It encodes CASSDVGGVAKNIQYF. The chain is built from TRBV2 and TRBJ2-4, with D hard to call. The CDR3 spans 16 residues. CDR1 is SNHLY, CDR2 FYNNEI, per germline. V lost 3 bases and J 0 bases, leaving 12 bases between the germline ends. Using reference TRBV2 and TRBJ2-4 for the parts outside the CDR3, the full variable domain is EPEVTQTPSHQVTQMGQEVILRCVPISNHLYFYWYRQILGQKVEFLVSFYNNEISEKSEIFDDQFSVERPDGSNFTLKIRSTKLEDSAMYFCASSDVGGVAKNIQYFGAGTRLSVL.

The chain recombines TRBV4-1 with TRBJ1-1; D uncertain. Germline-derived CDR1 and CDR2 are MGHRA and YSYEKL. The CDR3 extends over 14 amino acids. With 8 bases removed from V and 4 bases from J, the gap between germline ends came to 17 bases. The CDR3 DNA reads as TGCGCCAGCCGAATAGAGGGATGGGGCACTGAAGCTTTCTTT. Its translation is CASRIEGWGTEAFF.

Written as DNA, the CDR3 is TGTGCCAGCAGTGGCACAGGGAGACAGCCCCAGCATTTT. It encodes CASSGTGRQPQHF. The rearrangement joins TRBV2 to TRBJ1-5; D is possibly TRBD1 (6 bases). The CDR3 covers 13 residues. Germline CDR1 SNHLY, CDR2 FYNNEI. V was cut by 4 bases and J by 7 bases, with 11 bases left in between.

This clone has just a few counts. The CDR3 spells CASSLAGTYEQYF. In DNA, the CDR3 is TGTGCCAGCAGCTTGGCAGGGACCTACGAGCAGTACTTC. The V gene is TRBV7-9, the J gene TRBJ2-7; possibly TRBD1 for D (5 bases). This CDR3 is 13 amino acids long. Germline V lookup: CDR1 SEHNR, CDR2 FQNEAQ (reference sequence). V lost 3 bases, J lost 2 bases, and 8 bases lay in between.

V gene TRBV7-9 combines with J gene TRBJ2-2; no definite D call. Germline lookup yields CDR1 SEHNR and CDR2 FQNEAQ (reference sequence). This CDR3 spans 17 amino acids. Trimming stripped 3 bases from V and 0 bases from J, with 14 bases between. CDR3 in DNA: TGTGCCAGCAGCTTGGCCGTCGGCACAGCGAACACCGGGGAGCTGTTTTTT. Its protein product is CASSLAVGTANTGELFF.

This clone turned up a few times. This chain links TRBV27 with TRBJ2-1; D unclear. Germline V gene data show CDR1 as MNHEY and CDR2 as SMNVEV (reference sequence). CDR3 length: 13 amino acids. The V gene lost 2 bases and the J gene lost 10 bases, with 12 bases spanning the gap. The CDR3 DNA is TGTGCCAGCAGTTTAAGTGGGCCGCGGGAGCAGTTCTTC. Its translation: CASSLSGPREQFF.

The chain recombines TRBV7-3 with TRBJ2-5; 7 bases match TRBD1. The CDR3 runs 15 residues. The V segment lost 0 bases and the J segment 2 bases; nucleotides outside the gene matches: 3. Germline V CDR1 and CDR2: SGHTA, FQGTGA. In nucleotides, the CDR3 is TGTGCCAGCAGCTTAACGGGGGACAGTCAAGAGACCCAGTACTTC. Translation gives CASSLTGDSQETQYF.

The chain employs TRBV5-1 and TRBJ2-7; 8 bases fit TRBD1. The CDR3 totals 15 residues. V was clipped by 0 bases and J by 5 bases; unmatched bases: 7. Germline CDR1 SGHRS, CDR2 YFSETQ. This CDR3 reads CASSLGGRGLNEQYF. CDR3 DNA: TGCGCCAGCAGCTTGGGGGGCAGGGGGCTTAACGAGCAGTACTTC.

The chain recombines TRBV15 with TRBJ2-1; 10 bases match TRBD2. Germline-derived CDR1 and CDR2 are LNHNV and YYDKDF (reference sequence). The V and J ends lost 0 bases and 5 bases, in that order; junction bases with no gene match: 13. The CDR3 is 19 amino acids. The DNA for the CDR3 is TGTGCCACCAGCAGAGAGGTAGCGAGCGGGGGGGTGTTTGACAATGAGCAGTTCTTC. This translates into CATSREVASGGVFDNEQFF.

The chain joins TRBV2 to TRBJ2-5; D possibly corresponds to TRBD2 (6 bases). Trimming took off 6 bases at V and 4 bases at J, with 9 bases between the two ends. The CDR3 sequence is 12 residues long. The germline gives CDR1 SNHLY, CDR2 FYNNEI. The CDR3 bases are TGTGCCAGCAGCGGGAGTCTAGAGACCCAGTACTTC. This sequence encodes CASSGSLETQYF.

The chain uses TRBV27 and TRBJ1-1; 7 bases fit TRBD1. Per the germline V gene, CDR1 is MNHEY and CDR2 is SMNVEV (reference sequence). Losses at the gene ends were 3 bases for V and 1 base for J; bases not matched to a gene: 14. CDR3 size: 18 residues. CDR3 nucleotides: TGTGCCAGCAGTTTCACCCTTAGAAAGGGGGCAGGGAACACTGAAGCTTTCTTT. Its protein is CASSFTLRKGAGNTEAFF.

The chain uses TRBV6-1 and TRBJ1-1; 7 bases are shared with TRBD1. This CDR3 spans 15 amino acids. The germline V gene encodes CDR1 MNHNS and CDR2 SASEGT. Trimming removed 2 bases from V and 1 base from J; junction bases left unmatched: 4. The CDR3 sequence is CASSEFGDRNTEAFF. CDR3 nucleotides: TGTGCCAGCAGTGAATTTGGGGACAGGAACACTGAAGCTTTCTTT.

This chain links TRBV16 with TRBJ1-4, with 9 bases that match TRBD1. Germline V gives CDR1 KGHSY, CDR2 FQNENV. Unmatched junction bases numbered 0, after V lost 4 bases and J lost 0 bases. The CDR3 sequence is 15 residues long. This CDR3 reads CASSRDRATNEKLFF. The CDR3 coding sequence is TGTGCCAGCAGCCGGGACAGGGCAACTAATGAAAAACTGTTTTTT.

The genes are TRBV28 and TRBJ1-6; D ambiguous. The CDR3 consists of 13 residues. The germline V and J ends were trimmed by 8 bases and 7 bases, with 12 bases remaining between them. Germline lookup yields CDR1 MDHEN and CDR2 SYDVKM. The CDR3 spells CASGRGYNSPLHF. CDR3 sequence (DNA): TGTGCCAGCGGGCGCGGGTACAATTCACCCCTCCACTTT.

The rearrangement links TRBV28 to TRBJ2-3, with D possibly being TRBD2 (5 bases). Germline-derived CDR1 and CDR2 are MDHEN and SYDVKM. V lost 4 bases to trimming and J lost 3 bases, with 17 bases between them. The CDR3 covers 16 residues. Here the CDR3 DNA reads TGTGCCAGCAGTTCCGGGTCGGGGTTATCAACAGATACGCAGTATTTT. Its translation: CASSSGSGLSTDTQYF.